This T cell receptor (beta chain) was captured by sequencing in a study of blood T cell repertoires in COVID-19. For the study at large: Sources were T cells, B-cell-depleted T cells, or PBMCs; the material itself was cDNA or gDNA.

Germline V gives CDR1 SGDLS, CDR2 YYNGEE. This CDR3 spans 15 amino acids. V was pared by 4 bases and J by 0 bases, with 14 bases between. Here immunoSEQ multiplex PCR was the method, and the copy in TCRdb shows in-frame clones only, minus some. The repertoire consists of about 370,000 clones, with around 87% occurring once and the leading ten covering more than 9%. The Seattle patients, enrolled during active infection, were followed longitudinally. The J gene is TRBJ2-7, the V gene TRBV9; TRBD2 might be the D (6 bases). Input material: peripheral blood. This clonotype was sampled from a woman aged 25-40 years with COVID-19, enrolled during active disease. CDR3 nucleotides: TGTGCCAGCAGCTCCCGGCCGGGAGTCTCCTACGAGCAGTACTTC. Residues: CASSSRPGVSYEQYF. The entire variable domain, with the rest obtained from reference TRBV9 and TRBJ2-7, is as follows: DSGVTQTPKHLITATGQRVTLRCSPRSGDLSVYWYQQSLDQGLQFLIQYYNGEERAKGNILERFSAQQFPDLHSELNLSSLELGDSALYFCASSSRPGVSYEQYFGPGTRLTVT.